This T cell receptor (beta chain) was retrieved from a study of metastatic and nonmetastatic thyroid tumors. Study overall: Samples came from malignant and benign thyroid patients, and repertoires were compared across blood and tumor or nodule tissue. Study-wide results and limits: Malignant thyroid tumors reportedly had TCR beta diversity that was significantly higher than in benign nodules, in blood and tumor.

Patients underwent thyroid surgery, and none had received any treatment before it. Ten or more counts support this clone. The target antigen is unknown. In the authors' methods: In papillary thyroid cancer, a distant-metastasis classifier was built using CDR3 differences across clinicopathological groups. From the PCR reads, TCRdb re-called clones with MiXCR. The V and J calls here are based on TCRdb, not the publication. Altogether tens of thousands of clones are present, approximately 16% being singletons, with the ten largest covering around a tenth. Germline lookup yields CDR1 MDHEN and CDR2 SYDVKM. The CDR3 length is 14 residues. Trimming pared 6 bases from V and 2 bases from J, leaving 13 bases between.

The chain links TRBV28 to TRBJ1-2; D is perhaps TRBD1 (5 bases). This TCR was sampled from a female donor with papillary thyroid cancer or a benign thyroid nodule (not recorded which). Some clones in this sample may be carry-over from other donors' samples. The sample comprised tumor tissue. The CDR3 DNA is TGTGCCAGCAGCTTCAGGGCCCCAAACTATGGCTACACCTTC. As protein: CASSFRAPNYGYTF.